This passage covers 11 T cell receptor beta chains from one sample sequenced in a study of blood T cell repertoires in COVID-19 (TCRdb year 2020). Receptor libraries were prepared by the immunoSEQ multiplex PCR assay. TCRdb mirrors the immuneACCESS table, restricted to in-frame sequences. Some clones are absent from its copies; in checked studies, under half trace to an unresolved V gene, and the reason for the others is unknown. Within this sample are approximately 180,000 clones, with more than 75% of them counted one time only. The top ten hold 18% of the sample. Sequencing was performed on peripheral blood. These receptor sequences come from a person aged 70 to 85 with COVID-19, enrolled during active disease.

V is TRBV28 and J is TRBJ2-7, with 10 bases identical to TRBD1. This CDR3 contains 13 residues. Unmatched junction bases numbered 2, after V lost 7 bases and J lost 2 bases. Looked up from germline, CDR1 is MDHEN and CDR2 is SYDVKM. CDR3: CASIGQGAYEQYF. The CDR3 DNA is TGTGCCAGCATAGGACAGGGGGCCTACGAGCAGTACTTC.

The rearrangement links TRBV6-6 to TRBJ1-5; D remains unclear. V dropped 2 bases and J dropped 3 bases, with 8 bases sitting between them. The CDR3 totals 14 residues. The V gene's germline CDR1 is MNHNY and CDR2 SVGAGI (reference sequence). Written as DNA, the CDR3 is TGTGCCAGCAGTTACGTGGGAGACAATCAGCCCCAGCATTTT. Translated, it gives CASSYVGDNQPQHF.

This clone was seen at least ten times. The chain uses TRBV19 and TRBJ2-3, with 8 bases identical to TRBD2. There are 14 residues in the CDR3. The germline CDR1 and CDR2 sequences are LNHDA and SQIVND (reference sequence). V shed 11 bases, J shed 8 bases, and the junction held 15 bases outside the gene matches. The chain's CDR3 is CASSPSGPPLTQYF. The CDR3 DNA reads TGTGCCTCCTCCCCTAGCGGGCCGCCGCTTACGCAGTATTTT.

The rearrangement joins TRBV13 to TRBJ2-1, with 7 bases identical to TRBD2. The V gene's germline CDR1 is PRHDT and CDR2 FYEKMQ (reference sequence). The CDR3 is made up of 16 amino acids. Germline trimming cut 5 bases from V and 7 bases from J; bases unmatched to any gene: 14. CDR3 protein: CASSPPGGGGNNEQFF. CDR3 DNA: TGTGCCAGCAGCCCTCCCGGTGGGGGGGGAAATAATGAGCAGTTCTTC.

V and J are TRBV27 and TRBJ1-5, with a weak D call TRBD1 (6 bases). V shed 5 bases and J shed 4 bases, with 12 bases lying between them. CDR3 length: 14 residues. Germline values: CDR1 MNHEY, CDR2 SMNVEV (reference sequence). Here the CDR3 DNA reads TGTGCCAGCAGTACTAACGACAGGAATCAGCCCCAGCATTTT. Translation gives CASSTNDRNQPQHF.

This chain links TRBV28 with TRBJ2-3; 10 bases match TRBD1. The CDR3 runs 16 residues. Per germline, CDR1 MDHEN and CDR2 SYDVKM. J gave up 3 bases and V 2 bases, and 5 bases lay outside the gene matches. CDR3 nucleotides: TGTGCCAGCAGTTTAGCGGGACAGGGGACGACAGATACGCAGTATTTT. Translated, it gives CASSLAGQGTTDTQYF.

The chain recombines TRBV7-2 with TRBJ2-7, with 8 bases identical to TRBD2. V was clipped by 5 bases and J by 8 bases; unmatched bases: 14. The germline gives CDR1 SGHTA, CDR2 FQGNSA. The CDR3 extends over 15 amino acids. For the CDR3, the DNA is TGTGCCAGCAGCCAGTCCCTCTTGCGGGGGGTTCAGCAGTACTTC. Amino acid sequence: CASSQSLLRGVQQYF.

The chain uses TRBV5-4 and TRBJ2-1; possibly TRBD2 for D (7 bases). The CDR3 loop spans 15 amino acids. Trimming left V 4 bases short and J 9 bases short, with 20 bases between. The germline V gene encodes CDR1 SGHNT and CDR2 YYREEE (reference sequence). The CDR3 DNA reads TGTGCCAGCAGCACGGGCGGGGGCTTGGGGCTTGAGCAGTTCTTC. This codes for CASSTGGGLGLEQFF.

This chain joins TRBV9 and TRBJ1-1, with a weak D call TRBD1 (6 bases). The germline gives CDR1 SGDLS, CDR2 YYNGEE. Trimming removed 4 bases from V and 1 base from J, with 8 bases in between. This CDR3 region has 13 residues. The CDR3 nucleotides read TGTGCCAGCAGCCAGGGACAGAACACTGAAGCTTTCTTT. It codes for CASSQGQNTEAFF. Full variable domain (missing parts from reference TRBV9 and TRBJ1-1): DSGVTQTPKHLITATGQRVTLRCSPRSGDLSVYWYQQSLDQGLQFLIQYYNGEERAKGNILERFSAQQFPDLHSELNLSSLELGDSALYFCASSQGQNTEAFFGQGTRLTVV.

The chain recombines TRBV10-3 with TRBJ2-2, with 14 bases lining up with TRBD2. The CDR3 is made up of 18 amino acids. V shed 6 bases, J shed 4 bases, and the junction held 10 bases outside the gene matches. The germline CDR1 and CDR2 sequences are ENHRY and SYGVKD. The CDR3 DNA follows: TGTGCCATCAGCCCGGTGACTAGCGGGAGGGCGGGCACCGGGGAGCTGTTTTTT. Amino acids: CAISPVTSGRAGTGELFF.

The chain has TRBV7-2 and TRBJ2-1, with unresolved D. This CDR3 region has 15 residues. The V end lost 4 bases, the J end lost 0 bases, and 10 bases lay between the germline ends. The germline V gene encodes CDR1 SGHTA and CDR2 FQGNSA. The CDR3 DNA sequence: TGTGCCAGCAGCTCCCACTATAGCTCCTACAATGAGCAGTTCTTC. It specifies CASSSHYSSYNEQFF.